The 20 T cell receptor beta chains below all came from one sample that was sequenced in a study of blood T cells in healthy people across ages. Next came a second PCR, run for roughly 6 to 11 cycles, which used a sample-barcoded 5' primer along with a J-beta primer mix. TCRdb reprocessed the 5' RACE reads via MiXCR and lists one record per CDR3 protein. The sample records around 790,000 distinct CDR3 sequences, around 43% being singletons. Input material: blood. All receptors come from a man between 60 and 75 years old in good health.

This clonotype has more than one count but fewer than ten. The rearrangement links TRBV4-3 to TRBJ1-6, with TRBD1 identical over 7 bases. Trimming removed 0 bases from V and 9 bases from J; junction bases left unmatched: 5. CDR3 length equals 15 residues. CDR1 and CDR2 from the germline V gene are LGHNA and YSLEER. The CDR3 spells CASSQETGNFSPLHF. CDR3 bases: TGCGCCAGCAGCCAAGAGACAGGGAACTTTTCACCCCTCCACTTT.

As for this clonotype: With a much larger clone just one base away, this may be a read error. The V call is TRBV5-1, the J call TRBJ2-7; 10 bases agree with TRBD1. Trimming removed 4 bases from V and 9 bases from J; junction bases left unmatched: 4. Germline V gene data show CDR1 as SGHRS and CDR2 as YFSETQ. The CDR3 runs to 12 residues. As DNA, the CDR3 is TGCGCCAGCAGCACCGGACAGGGGGGGCAGTACTTC. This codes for CASSTGQGGQYF.

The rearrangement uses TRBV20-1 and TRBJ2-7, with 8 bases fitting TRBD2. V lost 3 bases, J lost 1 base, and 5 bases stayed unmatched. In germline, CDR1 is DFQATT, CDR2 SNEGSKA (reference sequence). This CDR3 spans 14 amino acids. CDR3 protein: CSARGGRRSYEQYF. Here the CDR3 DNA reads TGCAGTGCTAGGGGCGGGAGGCGATCCTACGAGCAGTACTTC.

CDR3 amino acids: CASSQDKITGAEQYF. CDR3 nucleotides: TGTGCCAGCAGCCAAGATAAGATAACAGGGGCCGAGCAGTACTTC. The chain recombines TRBV14 with TRBJ2-7; 7 bases fit TRBD1. Germline CDR1 SGHDN, CDR2 FVKESK. The CDR3 extends over 15 amino acids. Germline trimming cut 0 bases from V and 6 bases from J; bases unmatched to any gene: 8.

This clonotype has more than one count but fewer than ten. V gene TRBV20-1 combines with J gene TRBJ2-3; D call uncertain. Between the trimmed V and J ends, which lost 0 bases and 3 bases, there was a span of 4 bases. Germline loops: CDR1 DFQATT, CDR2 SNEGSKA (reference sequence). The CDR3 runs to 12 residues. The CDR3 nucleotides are TGCAGTGCTAGAGATCGGACAGATACGCAGTATTTT. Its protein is CSARDRTDTQYF.

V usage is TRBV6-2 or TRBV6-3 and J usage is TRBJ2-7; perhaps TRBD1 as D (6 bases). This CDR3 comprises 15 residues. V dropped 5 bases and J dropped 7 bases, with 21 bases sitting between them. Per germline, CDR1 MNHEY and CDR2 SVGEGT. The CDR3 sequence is CASSPLRGTLREQYF. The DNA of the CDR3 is TGTGCCAGCAGTCCTCTCAGGGGCACCCTACGGGAGCAGTACTTC.

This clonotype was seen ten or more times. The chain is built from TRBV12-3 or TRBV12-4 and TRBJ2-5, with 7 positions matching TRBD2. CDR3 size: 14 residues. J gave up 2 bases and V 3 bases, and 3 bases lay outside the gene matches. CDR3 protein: CASSLAAGQETQYF. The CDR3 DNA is TGTGCCAGCAGTTTGGCAGCGGGACAAGAGACCCAGTACTTC.

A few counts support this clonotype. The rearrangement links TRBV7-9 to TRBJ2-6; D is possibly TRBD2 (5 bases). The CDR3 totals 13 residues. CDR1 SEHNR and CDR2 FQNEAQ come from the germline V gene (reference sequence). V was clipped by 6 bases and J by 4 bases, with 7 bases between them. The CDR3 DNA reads TGTGCCAGCAGACTAGACGGGGCCAACGTCCTGACTTTC. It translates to CASRLDGANVLTF.

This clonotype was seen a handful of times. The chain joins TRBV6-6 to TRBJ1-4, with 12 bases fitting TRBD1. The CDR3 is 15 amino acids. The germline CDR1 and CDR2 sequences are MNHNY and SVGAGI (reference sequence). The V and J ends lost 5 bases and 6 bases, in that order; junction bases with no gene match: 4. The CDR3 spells CASSRDRGHYEKLFF. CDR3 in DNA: TGTGCCAGCAGTAGGGACAGGGGGCATTATGAAAAACTGTTTTTT.

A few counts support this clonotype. In DNA, the CDR3 is TGTGCCTCCAGACAGGGGGCGAATAACTATGGCTACACCTTC. Protein sequence: CASRQGANNYGYTF. This sequence joins TRBV10-3 and TRBJ1-2, with 10 bases lining up with TRBD1. There are 14 residues in the CDR3. CDR1 ENHRY and CDR2 SYGVKD come from the germline V gene. With V trimmed by 11 bases and J by 1 base, 7 bases remained unmatched.

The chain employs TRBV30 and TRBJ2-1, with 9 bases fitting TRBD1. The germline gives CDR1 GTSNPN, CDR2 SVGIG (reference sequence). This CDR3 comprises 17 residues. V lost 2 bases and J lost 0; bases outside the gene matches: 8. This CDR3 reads CAWSSTGTGSSYNEQFF. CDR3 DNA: TGTGCCTGGAGTTCCACCGGGACAGGGAGCTCCTACAATGAGCAGTTCTTC.

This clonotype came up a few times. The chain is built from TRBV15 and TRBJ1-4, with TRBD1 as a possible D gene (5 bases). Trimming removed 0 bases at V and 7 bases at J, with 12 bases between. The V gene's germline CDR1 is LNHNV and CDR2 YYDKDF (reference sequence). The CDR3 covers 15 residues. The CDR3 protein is CATSRDIGASEKLFF. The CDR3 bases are TGTGCCACCAGCAGAGATATAGGGGCCAGTGAAAAACTGTTTTTT.

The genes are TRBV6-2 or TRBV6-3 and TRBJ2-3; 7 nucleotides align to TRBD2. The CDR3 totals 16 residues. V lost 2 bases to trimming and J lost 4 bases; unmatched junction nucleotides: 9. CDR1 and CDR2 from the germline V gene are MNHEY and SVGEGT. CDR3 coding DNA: TGTGCCAGCAGTTACCAGACTAGCTCTGAAGCAGATACGCAGTATTTT. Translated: CASSYQTSSEADTQYF.

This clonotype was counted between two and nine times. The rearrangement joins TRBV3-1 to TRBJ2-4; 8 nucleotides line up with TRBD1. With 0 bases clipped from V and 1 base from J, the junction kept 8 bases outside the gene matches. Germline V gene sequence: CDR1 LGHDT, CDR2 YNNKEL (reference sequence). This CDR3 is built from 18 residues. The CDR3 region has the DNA TGTGCCAGCAGCCAAGATCTCCCGACAGGGGTCGCCAAAAACATTCAGTACTTC. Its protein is CASSQDLPTGVAKNIQYF.

This CDR3 is CASSSPTGGQETQYF. The CDR3 DNA reads as TGTGCCAGCAGCTCCCCGACAGGGGGGCAAGAGACCCAGTACTTC. The rearrangement joins TRBV7-9 to TRBJ2-5; 9 bases align to TRBD1. The V gene end was trimmed by 4 bases and the J gene end by 2 bases; junction bases not matched to a gene: 5. The germline V gene encodes CDR1 SEHNR and CDR2 FQNEAQ (reference sequence). This CDR3 is 15 amino acids long.

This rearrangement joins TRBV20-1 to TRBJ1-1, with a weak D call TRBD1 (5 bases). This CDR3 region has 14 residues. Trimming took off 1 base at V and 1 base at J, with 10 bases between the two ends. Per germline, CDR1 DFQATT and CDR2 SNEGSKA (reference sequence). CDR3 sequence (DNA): TGCAGTGCTAGAGCCAGGACACCGAACACTGAAGCTTTCTTT. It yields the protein CSARARTPNTEAFF.

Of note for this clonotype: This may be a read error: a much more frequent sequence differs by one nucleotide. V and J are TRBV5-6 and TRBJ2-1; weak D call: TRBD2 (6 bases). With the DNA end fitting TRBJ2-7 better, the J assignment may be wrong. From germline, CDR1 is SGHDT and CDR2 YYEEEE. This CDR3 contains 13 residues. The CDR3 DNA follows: TGTGCCAGCAGCGCCTGGGGAGGTAATGAGCAGTACTTC. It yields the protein CASSAWGGNEQYF.

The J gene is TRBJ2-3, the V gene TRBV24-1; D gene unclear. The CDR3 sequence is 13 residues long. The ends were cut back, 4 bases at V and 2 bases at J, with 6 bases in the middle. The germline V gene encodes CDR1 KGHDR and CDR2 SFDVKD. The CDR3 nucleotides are TGTGCCACCAGTGACGGATACACAGATACGCAGTATTTT. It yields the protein CATSDGYTDTQYF.

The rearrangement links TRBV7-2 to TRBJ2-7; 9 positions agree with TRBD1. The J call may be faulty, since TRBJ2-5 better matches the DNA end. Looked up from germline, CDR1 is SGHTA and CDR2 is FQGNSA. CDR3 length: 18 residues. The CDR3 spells CASSPRGTGKTRGETQYF. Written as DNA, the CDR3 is TGTGCCAGCAGCCCAAGAGGGACAGGGAAGACACGTGGGGAGACCCAGTACTTC.

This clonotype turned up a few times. The CDR3 nucleotides read TGTGCCAGCAGCTTGGGGATAGCGGGGGGGCTGGACGAGCAGTACTTC. Its protein product is CASSLGIAGGLDEQYF. This chain links TRBV5-5 with TRBJ2-5; 11 bases line up with TRBD2. The J call may be mistaken, given a closer DNA end match to TRBJ2-7. Per the germline V gene, CDR1 is SGHKS and CDR2 is YYEKEE (reference sequence). The CDR3 is 16 amino acids.